The next 2 T cell receptor beta chains were all read from a single sample in a study of cytomegalovirus exposure and HLA in healthy donors. The study ran its PCR with 60 Vbeta and 13 Jbeta primers. Some clones are missing from TCRdb's copy, which holds only in-frame ones; the method was immunoSEQ multiplex PCR. The sample has over 150,000 clones, more than 65% seen once; the top ten hold over 1.5%. Specimen: PBMCs. Receptors originate from a girl aged 10 to 17 in good health and CMV-seropositive.

The chain has TRBV19 and TRBJ2-4; a possible D gene is TRBD1 (5 bases). In germline, CDR1 is LNHDA, CDR2 SQIVND (reference sequence). CDR3 length equals 12 residues. With 7 bases removed from V and 9 bases from J, the gap between germline ends came to 13 bases. Here the CDR3 reads CASNKDNSIQYF. The CDR3 bases are TGTGCCAGTAATAAGGACAACAGCATTCAGTACTTC.

The V and J genes are TRBV5-6 and TRBJ2-1; possibly TRBD1 for D (6 bases). This CDR3 has 11 amino acids. The germline CDR1 and CDR2 sequences are SGHDT and YYEEEE. Trimming took off 7 bases at V and 10 bases at J, with 12 bases between the two ends. The CDR3 reads CASSRGGEQFF. The CDR3 region has the DNA TGTGCCAGCTCCAGGGGTGGGGAGCAGTTCTTC.